Below, 22 T cell receptor beta chains from the same sample are listed, as sequenced in a study of cytomegalovirus exposure and HLA in healthy donors. PCR used 60 Vbeta primers and 13 Jbeta primers. The assay was immunoSEQ multiplex PCR, and TCRdb's table has in-frame clones only and misses some. This sample has about 170,000 clones; 75% to 80% occur once, and the top ten carry about 0.93%. Sequencing used PBMCs. The receptors derive from a woman in her forties or fifties in good health and CMV-seropositive.

The J gene is TRBJ2-3, the V gene TRBV29-1; TRBD1 matches at 8 bases. Germline V gives CDR1 SQVTM, CDR2 ANQGSEA. The CDR3 extends over 13 amino acids. The ends lost 4 bases at V and 4 bases at J; junction bases unmatched: 4. The CDR3 loop reads CSVGQGAPDTQYF. Written as DNA, the CDR3 is TGCAGCGTTGGTCAGGGGGCACCAGATACGCAGTATTTT.

The rearrangement joins TRBV6-6 to TRBJ1-5; 9 bases agree with TRBD1. Germline-derived CDR1 and CDR2 are MNHNY and SVGAGI (reference sequence). This CDR3 comprises 16 residues. Trimming took 4 bases from V and 4 from J; bases not matched to a gene: 8. CDR3 sequence (DNA): TGTGCCAGCAGTTCACTTCGACAGGGGGGTAATCAGCCCCAGCATTTT. This sequence encodes CASSSLRQGGNQPQHF.

The table lists this clone with a few counts. The chain uses TRBV11-2 and TRBJ1-1, with TRBD1 identical over 7 bases. The germline V gene encodes CDR1 SGHAT and CDR2 FQNNGV. The CDR3 consists of 13 residues. With 1 base clipped from V and 4 bases from J, the junction kept 0 bases outside the gene matches. The CDR3 bases are TGTGCCAGCAGCTTAGGACAGGGCACTGAAGCTTTCTTT. Residues: CASSLGQGTEAFF.

The J gene is TRBJ1-6, the V gene TRBV6-5; a possible D gene is TRBD1 (5 bases). CDR1 is MNHEY and CDR2 is SVGAGI in the germline V gene. CDR3 length: 16 residues. Trimming took 0 bases from V and 6 from J, leaving 12 bases between them. DNA of the CDR3: TGTGCCAGCAGTTACTCGAGACAGATCGGTAATTCACCCCTCCACTTT. Translated: CASSYSRQIGNSPLHF.

The chain is built from TRBV5-6 and TRBJ2-5; the match to TRBD1 covers 7 bases. The CDR3 runs to 15 residues. Trimming cost V 2 bases and J 5 bases; bases outside gene matches: 9. Germline lookup yields CDR1 SGHDT and CDR2 YYEEEE. The CDR3 DNA is TGTGCCAGCAGCTTACAACAGGGGATTCGGGAGACCCAGTACTTC. This codes for CASSLQQGIRETQYF.

This chain links TRBV10-3 with TRBJ2-3; D is perhaps TRBD2 (6 bases). The CDR3 extends over 14 amino acids. The V end was cut by 9 bases, the J end by 0 bases, with 13 bases between. The germline gives CDR1 ENHRY, CDR2 SYGVKD. As DNA, the CDR3 is TGTGCCATTACCGGGACTTCTAGCACAGATACGCAGTATTTT. Protein sequence: CAITGTSSTDTQYF.

This sequence joins TRBV7-2 and TRBJ2-1, with TRBD1 matching over 7 bases. Trimming took 7 bases from V and 4 from J; bases not matched to a gene: 7. The CDR3 consists of 14 residues. The V gene's germline CDR1 is SGHTA and CDR2 FQGNSA. The CDR3 DNA sequence: TGTGCCAGCAAAACCGGACAGGAGTACAATGAGCAGTTCTTC. It encodes CASKTGQEYNEQFF.

This chain uses TRBV19 with TRBJ1-1, with D perhaps TRBD1 (5 bases). In germline, CDR1 is LNHDA, CDR2 SQIVND (reference sequence). CDR3 size: 16 residues. Trimming pared 2 bases from V and 2 bases from J, leaving 15 bases between. The CDR3 nucleotides are TGTGCCAGTAGTATAAGTTTGACAGTAGACAACACTGAAGCTTTCTTT. The encoded protein is CASSISLTVDNTEAFF.

The chain joins TRBV25-1 to TRBJ1-6; the D is unclear. The CDR3 is 14 amino acids. The germline V and J ends were trimmed by 4 bases and 10 bases, with 14 bases remaining between them. Germline CDR1 and CDR2: MGHDK and SYGVNS. This CDR3 is CASSGETWNSPLHF. CDR3 sequence (DNA): TGTGCCAGCAGTGGGGAGACCTGGAACTCACCCCTCCACTTT.

The rearrangement links TRBV6-1 to TRBJ2-1, with D unresolved. The CDR3 consists of 13 residues. Germline V gene data show CDR1 as MNHNS and CDR2 as SASEGT. The CDR3 spells CVTWRLGFNEQFF. The DNA of the CDR3 is TGTGTCACCTGGCGTCTAGGATTCAATGAGCAGTTCTTC.

V gene TRBV7-8 combines with J gene TRBJ1-1, with D perhaps matching TRBD1 (5 bases). Germline CDR1 is SGHVS and CDR2 is FQNEAQ. Trimming shortened V by 0 bases and J by 4 bases, and 15 bases separated the two germline ends. This CDR3 comprises 16 residues. The CDR3: CASSLAGGGAGTEAFF. Written as DNA, the CDR3 is TGTGCCAGCAGCTTAGCGGGTGGAGGGGCGGGCACTGAAGCTTTCTTT.

The chain carries TRBV11-2 and TRBJ2-1, with D uncertain. Trimming left V 4 bases short and J 2 bases short, with 9 bases between. Germline assignment: CDR1 SGHAT and CDR2 FQNNGV. This CDR3 comprises 14 residues. CDR3 in amino acids: CASSSMLAYNEQFF. In DNA, the CDR3 is TGTGCCAGCAGCTCCATGCTAGCCTACAATGAGCAGTTCTTC.

The chain recombines TRBV10-3 with TRBJ1-2; D possibly corresponds to TRBD1 (5 bases). Germline CDR1 reads ENHRY; CDR2 reads SYGVKD. The CDR3 sequence is 14 residues long. V shed 2 bases and J shed 4 bases, with 11 bases lying between them. The CDR3 DNA sequence: TGTGCCATCAGTGAGAGGGGAGGGTCCTATGGCTACACCTTC. It is translated as CAISERGGSYGYTF.

On this clone: At one end, the junction sequence differs from germline, possibly due to a read error. The same CDR3 is also encoded by other DNA sequences in this sample. The chain's CDR3 is CASSPTLLRGNTEAFF. DNA for the CDR3: TGTGCCAGCTCACCGACCCTGCTGCGGGGTAACACTGAAGCTTTTTTT. J is TRBJ1-1 and V is TRBV18, with unresolved D. CDR1 is KGHSH, CDR2 LQKENI, per germline. The CDR3 length is 16 residues.

The chain carries TRBV6-5 and TRBJ1-1, with 7 bases lining up with TRBD1. Germline CDR1 and CDR2: MNHEY and SVGAGI. The V segment lost 4 bases and the J segment 5 bases; nucleotides outside the gene matches: 10. There are 15 residues in the CDR3. CDR3 sequence (DNA): TGTGCCAGCAGTTTCCGACAGGGTAGTCGGACTGAAGCTTTCTTT. Its translation is CASSFRQGSRTEAFF.

This rearrangement joins TRBV29-1 to TRBJ2-5; perhaps TRBD1 as D (6 bases). The CDR3 is 11 residues long. Trimming removed 4 bases at V and 4 bases at J, with 7 bases between. Germline values: CDR1 SQVTM, CDR2 ANQGSEA. The CDR3 coding sequence is TGCAGCGTTGTCAGGGGAGAGACCCAGTACTTC. Translation gives CSVVRGETQYF.

The chain combines TRBV19 with TRBJ2-7; 7 bases agree with TRBD1. Germline CDR1 is LNHDA and CDR2 is SQIVND (reference sequence). The J segment lost 5 bases and the V segment lost 3 bases, leaving 7 bases of the junction unmatched. CDR3 length equals 14 residues. The CDR3: CASSITGVAHEQYF. The DNA for the CDR3 is TGTGCCAGTAGTATTACAGGGGTTGCCCACGAGCAGTACTTC.

The chain links TRBV10-3 to TRBJ1-5; D gene unclear. The germline V gene encodes CDR1 ENHRY and CDR2 SYGVKD. The ends were cut back, 2 bases at V and 6 bases at J, with 8 bases in the middle. The CDR3 sequence is 13 residues long. This chain's CDR3 is CAISEGEVQPQHF. Here the CDR3 DNA reads TGTGCCATCAGTGAGGGGGAGGTTCAGCCCCAGCATTTT.

This clone was detected a few times. V and J are TRBV10-3 and TRBJ2-1, with D perhaps matching TRBD2 (5 bases). The V gene lost 2 bases and the J gene lost 13 bases, with 15 bases spanning the gap. Germline CDR1 ENHRY, CDR2 SYGVKD. This CDR3 has 13 amino acids. DNA for the CDR3: TGTGCCATCAGTGAGGAGGGCACCCGACCTCAGTTCTTC. Translated, it gives CAISEEGTRPQFF.

CDR3 loop: CASSSRGTGTDTQYF. CDR3 nucleotides: TGTGCCAGCAGCTCGAGGGGGACAGGAACAGATACGCAGTATTTT. The J gene is TRBJ2-3, the V gene TRBV5-4, with TRBD1 identical over 8 bases. With 3 bases clipped from V and 3 bases from J, the junction kept 6 bases outside the gene matches. CDR3 length: 15 amino acids. Per germline, CDR1 SGHNT and CDR2 YYREEE (reference sequence).

The rearrangement uses TRBV7-2 and TRBJ2-7, with a weak D call TRBD1 (5 bases). V lost 4 bases to trimming and J lost 4 bases, with 8 bases between them. The CDR3 is 12 residues long. Germline V lookup: CDR1 SGHTA, CDR2 FQGNSA. The CDR3 region is CASSSGHYEQYF. The CDR3 DNA follows: TGTGCCAGCAGCTCAGGGCATTACGAGCAGTACTTC.

The chain links TRBV6-5 to TRBJ2-7; D might be TRBD2 (7 bases). Trimming left V 6 bases short and J 10 bases short, with 13 bases between. This CDR3 has 11 residues. Per germline, CDR1 MNHEY and CDR2 SVGAGI. The chain's CDR3 is CASRGGGHQYF. In DNA, the CDR3 is TGTGCCAGCAGGGGAGGGGGGCATCAGTACTTC.